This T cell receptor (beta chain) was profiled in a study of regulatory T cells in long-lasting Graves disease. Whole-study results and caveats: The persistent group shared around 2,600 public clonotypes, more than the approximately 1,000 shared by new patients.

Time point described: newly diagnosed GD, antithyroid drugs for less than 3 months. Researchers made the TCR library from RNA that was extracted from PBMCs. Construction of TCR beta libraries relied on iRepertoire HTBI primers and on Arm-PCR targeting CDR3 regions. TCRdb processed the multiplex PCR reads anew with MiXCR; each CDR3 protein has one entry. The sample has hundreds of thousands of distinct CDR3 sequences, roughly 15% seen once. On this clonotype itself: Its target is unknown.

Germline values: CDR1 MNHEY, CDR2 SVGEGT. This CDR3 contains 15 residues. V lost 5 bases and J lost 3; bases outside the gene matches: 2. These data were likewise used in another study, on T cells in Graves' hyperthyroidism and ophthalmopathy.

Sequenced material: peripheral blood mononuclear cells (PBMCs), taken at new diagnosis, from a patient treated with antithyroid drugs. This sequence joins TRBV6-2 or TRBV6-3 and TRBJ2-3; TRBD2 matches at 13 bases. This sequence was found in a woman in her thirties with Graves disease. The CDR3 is CASSTTSGRTDTQYF. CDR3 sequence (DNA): TGTGCCAGCAGTACGACTAGCGGGAGGACAGATACGCAGTATTTT.